These 28 T cell receptor beta chains came from one sample sequenced in a study of blood T cell repertoires in COVID-19. Repertoires were generated with immunoSEQ multiplex PCR, while TCRdb's copy carries only in-frame clones and drops some. This sample has just over 80,000 clones, with over 60% found just once. Sequencing was carried out using peripheral blood. Receptor source: an elderly woman with active or convalescent COVID-19.

The V call is TRBV30, the J call TRBJ2-2; 9 nucleotides match TRBD2. The ends lost 2 bases at V and 2 bases at J; junction bases unmatched: 3. CDR1 and CDR2 (germline): GTSNPN, SVGIG (reference sequence). This CDR3 is built from 15 residues. CDR3 DNA sequence: TGTGCCTGGAGTAGCGGGGGGAGTAACACCGGGGAGCTGTTTTTT. This encodes CAWSSGGSNTGELFF.

This clone was seen only once. This chain links TRBV2 with TRBJ2-7; 9 bases match TRBD1. Germline CDR1 SNHLY, CDR2 FYNNEI. This CDR3 spans 14 amino acids. V was pared by 6 bases and J by 2 bases, with 5 bases of the junction left unmatched. The CDR3 protein is CASSRDREAYEQYF. The CDR3 DNA sequence: TGTGCCAGCAGCCGGGACAGGGAGGCCTACGAGCAGTACTTC.

This clone was recorded once. The rearrangement uses TRBV30 and TRBJ1-1; D is perhaps TRBD1 (5 bases). The CDR3 has 14 amino acids. CDR1 and CDR2 from the germline V gene are GTSNPN and SVGIG (reference sequence). V lost 2 bases, J lost 1 base, and 11 bases lay in between. In nucleotides, the CDR3 is TGTGCCTGGAGTCGGGGGACGGGGAACACTGAAGCTTTCTTT. This codes for CAWSRGTGNTEAFF.

The chain recombines TRBV30 with TRBJ1-2, with 7 bases matching TRBD1. The CDR3 sequence is 13 residues long. Per germline, CDR1 GTSNPN and CDR2 SVGIG (reference sequence). The J segment lost 5 bases and the V segment lost 5 bases, leaving 8 bases of the junction unmatched. The CDR3 is CAWEQGWDYGYTF. The CDR3, as DNA: TGTGCCTGGGAACAGGGGTGGGATTATGGCTACACCTTC.

This rearrangement joins TRBV10-3 to TRBJ1-6, with TRBD1 matching over 8 bases. Germline lookup yields CDR1 ENHRY and CDR2 SYGVKD. The CDR3 consists of 16 residues. After removal of 4 bases from V and 5 bases from J, the junction contained 7 bases not matched to a gene. The CDR3 nucleotides read TGTGCCATCAGTGCTTTAGACAGGGGAGATAATTCACCCCTCCACTTT. Translation gives CAISALDRGDNSPLHF.

The chain carries TRBV19 and TRBJ1-1, with D unresolved. Deletions cut 11 bases from V and 0 bases from J, with 16 bases between. This CDR3 has 14 amino acids. Germline V gene lookup returns CDR1 LNHDA and CDR2 SQIVND (reference sequence). CDR3 bases: TGTGCCTCTACCCTGGGAGACGTGAACACTGAAGCTTTCTTT. As protein: CASTLGDVNTEAFF. The full variable domain, completed using reference TRBV19 and TRBJ1-1, is DGGITQSPKYLFRKEGQNVTLSCEQNLNHDAMYWYRQDPGQGLRLIYYSQIVNDFQKGDIAEGYSVSREKKESFPLTVTSAQKNPTAFYLCASTLGDVNTEAFFGQGTRLTVV.

This clone was seen a handful of times. This chain joins TRBV11-2 and TRBJ2-3, with D unresolved. V dropped 5 bases and J dropped 2 bases, with 11 bases sitting between them. Germline-derived CDR1 and CDR2 are SGHAT and FQNNGV. The CDR3 runs to 14 residues. The CDR3 DNA reads as TGTGCCAGCAGCCAAGCCCTCTCCACAGATACGCAGTATTTT. As protein: CASSQALSTDTQYF.

This clone has a single count. The rearrangement joins TRBV6-2 or TRBV6-3 to TRBJ1-1, with D tentatively TRBD1 (5 bases). Trimming pared 5 bases from V and 7 bases from J, leaving 17 bases between. CDR3 length: 14 residues. Germline values: CDR1 MNHEY, CDR2 SVGEGT. CDR3 DNA: TGTGCCAGCAGTCAATACATAACAGGATTTGAAGCTTTCTTT. Translation gives CASSQYITGFEAFF.

The chain joins TRBV5-1 to TRBJ1-1, with TRBD1 matching 8 bases. The CDR3 totals 13 residues. J lost 4 bases, V lost 6 bases, and 5 bases had no gene match. Germline CDR1 and CDR2: SGHRS and YFSETQ. This chain's CDR3 is CASTGQGGTEAFF. CDR3 DNA sequence: TGCGCCAGCACCGGACAGGGAGGCACTGAAGCTTTCTTT.

The rearrangement uses TRBV7-9 and TRBJ2-3, with a tentative D call TRBD2 (5 bases). This CDR3 has 17 amino acids. V was shortened by 1 base and J by 2 bases, with 16 bases between the two germline ends. Germline CDR1 reads SEHNR; CDR2 reads FQNEAQ (reference sequence). The CDR3 DNA reads as TGTGCCAGCAGCTTAGATATGGGAGTAACTTTCACAGATACGCAGTATTTT. As protein: CASSLDMGVTFTDTQYF.

The chain is built from TRBV19 and TRBJ1-5; the match to TRBD1 covers 9 bases. Per the germline V gene, CDR1 is LNHDA and CDR2 is SQIVND (reference sequence). After removal of 4 bases from V and 6 bases from J, the junction contained 10 bases not matched to a gene. The CDR3 spans 16 residues. The CDR3 bases are TGTGCCAGTAGTACGTTCTTGGGACAGGGTGTTCAGCCCCAGCATTTT. The encoded protein is CASSTFLGQGVQPQHF.

V gene TRBV19 combines with J gene TRBJ1-2; TRBD1 might be the D (5 bases). From germline, CDR1 is LNHDA and CDR2 SQIVND (reference sequence). The CDR3 is 14 residues long. The ends were cut back, 3 bases at V and 4 bases at J, with 12 bases in the middle. In nucleotides, the CDR3 is TGTGCCAGTAGTATGGCAGGGAAAGTCTATGGCTACACCTTC. It codes for CASSMAGKVYGYTF.

V and J are TRBV10-3 and TRBJ1-2; weak D call: TRBD1 (6 bases). The length of the CDR3 is 14 residues. Germline V gene data show CDR1 as ENHRY and CDR2 as SYGVKD. The V end was cut by 8 bases, the J end by 3 bases, with 16 bases between. For the CDR3, the DNA is TGTGCCATCCGCCGGGGTCAGGGGTACTATGGCTACACCTTC. It translates to CAIRRGQGYYGYTF.

This rearrangement joins TRBV19 to TRBJ2-1; weak D call: TRBD1 (5 bases). Trimming left V 6 bases short and J 4 bases short, with 16 bases between. The CDR3 has 15 amino acids. Germline V CDR1 and CDR2: LNHDA, SQIVND (reference sequence). CDR3 nucleotide sequence: TGTGCCAGTAGCATTACAGGCTTTGGATACAATGAGCAGTTCTTC. Translated: CASSITGFGYNEQFF.

CDR3 coding DNA: TGCAGCGTTCCTATTGGGGCGCCTGGCTACACCTTC. Protein sequence: CSVPIGAPGYTF. The chain couples TRBV29-1 to TRBJ1-2; a weak D match, TRBD1 (5 bases). The CDR3 contains 12 residues. Germline V gene data show CDR1 as SQVTM and CDR2 as ANQGSEA. Trimming took 5 bases from V and 7 from J, leaving 14 bases between them.

The chain joins TRBV30 to TRBJ2-5; TRBD1 might be the D (6 bases). Germline V gene data show CDR1 as GTSNPN and CDR2 as SVGIG (reference sequence). Trimming stripped 1 base from V and 5 bases from J, with 17 bases between. CDR3 length: 15 residues. The CDR3 nucleotides are TGTGCCTGGAGTGCCCAGGGCAGGGGTGGGGAGACCCAGTACTTC. Protein product: CAWSAQGRGGETQYF. Complete variable domain (other parts from reference TRBV30 and TRBJ2-5): SQTIHQWPATLVQPVGSPLSLECTVEGTSNPNLYWYRQAAGRGLQLLFYSVGIGQISSEVPQNLSASRPQDRQFILSSKKLLLSDSGFYLCAWSAQGRGGETQYFGPGTRLLVL.

The CDR3 sequence is CASSLATSGGPLEQFF. The CDR3 nucleotides read TGTGCCAGCAGCTTAGCCACTAGCGGGGGGCCCCTGGAGCAGTTCTTC. The chain is built from TRBV7-8 and TRBJ2-1; 12 bases align to TRBD2. This CDR3 region has 16 residues. Germline-derived CDR1 and CDR2 are SGHVS and FQNEAQ. Trimming removed 0 bases from V and 10 bases from J; junction bases left unmatched: 7.

This clone has a handful of counts. The chain links TRBV5-1 to TRBJ1-1; D is perhaps TRBD1 (5 bases). Germline CDR1 and CDR2: SGHRS and YFSETQ. CDR3 length: 20 residues. V dropped 4 bases and J dropped 0 bases, with 28 bases sitting between them. CDR3 residues: CASSPRGGGVSTFLNTEAFF. For the CDR3, the DNA is TGCGCCAGCAGCCCTCGGGGGGGAGGAGTCTCAACATTTTTGAACACTGAAGCTTTCTTT.

The rearrangement links TRBV29-1 to TRBJ1-2; TRBD1 is a possible D gene (6 bases). CDR3 size: 12 residues. CDR1 SQVTM and CDR2 ANQGSEA come from the germline V gene. Between the trimmed V and J ends, which lost 5 bases and 6 bases, there was a span of 13 bases. DNA of the CDR3: TGCAGCGTTCTAACAGGGCAGGATGGCTACACCTTC. Residues: CSVLTGQDGYTF.

CDR3 region: CASSHGRGTPYEQYF. CDR3 nucleotide sequence: TGTGCCAGCAGCCACGGAAGAGGTACCCCCTACGAGCAGTACTTC. V is TRBV3-1 (or the pseudogene TRBV3-2) and J is TRBJ2-7; D gene unclear. The V end was cut by 3 bases, the J end by 2 bases, with 14 bases between. The CDR3 consists of 15 residues. CDR1 LGHDT and CDR2 YNNKEL come from the germline V gene (reference sequence).

The J gene is TRBJ1-5, the V gene TRBV11-2; 8 bases match TRBD1. The CDR3 spans 14 residues. Germline loops: CDR1 SGHAT, CDR2 FQNNGV. Unmatched junction bases numbered 2, after V lost 3 bases and J lost 4 bases. This CDR3 is CASSFDRGNQPQHF. The CDR3 DNA follows: TGTGCCAGCAGCTTCGACAGGGGAAATCAGCCCCAGCATTTT.

The chain is built from TRBV12-3 or TRBV12-4 and TRBJ1-1, with TRBD1 matching over 10 bases. CDR3 length: 13 residues. After removal of 7 bases from V and 4 bases from J, the junction contained 3 bases not matched to a gene. For the CDR3, the DNA is TGTGCCAGCACCGGGGACAGGGGCACTGAAGCTTTCTTT. Amino acids: CASTGDRGTEAFF.

In nucleotides, the CDR3 is TGTGCCAGCAGTGACCCTCCTTACGAGCAGTACTTC. The encoded protein is CASSDPPYEQYF. This chain links TRBV2 with TRBJ2-7; no firm D call. Trimming removed 3 bases from V and 4 bases from J, with 7 bases in between. The CDR3 has 12 amino acids. The germline CDR1 and CDR2 sequences are SNHLY and FYNNEI.

The chain links TRBV7-8 to TRBJ2-5; D is possibly TRBD1 (6 bases). The CDR3 sequence is 14 residues long. From germline, CDR1 is SGHVS and CDR2 FQNEAQ. V was shortened by 4 bases and J by 3 bases, with 12 bases between the two germline ends. Here the CDR3 DNA reads TGTGCCAGCAGCTCCCAGGGGCGAAAAGAGACCCAGTACTTC. Its translation is CASSSQGRKETQYF.

This chain links TRBV5-1 with TRBJ1-1; tentative D call: TRBD1 (6 bases). Germline lookup yields CDR1 SGHRS and CDR2 YFSETQ. The CDR3 consists of 12 residues. Trimming removed 7 bases from V and 4 bases from J, with 11 bases in between. The CDR3 bases are TGCGCCAGCCGGGCAGGGGTCACTGAAGCTTTCTTT. It yields the protein CASRAGVTEAFF. Variable domain in full (rest from reference TRBV5-1 and TRBJ1-1): KAGVTQTPRYLIKTRGQQVTLSCSPISGHRSVSWYQQTPGQGLQFLFEYFSETQRNKGNFPGRFSGRQFSNSRSEMNVSTLELGDSALYLCASRAGVTEAFFGQGTRLTVV.

CDR3 amino acids: CASGLVKTGGRTEAFF. CDR3 coding DNA: TGTGCTAGTGGTTTGGTAAAGACGGGGGGACGAACTGAAGCTTTCTTT. The V call is TRBV12-5, the J call TRBJ1-1, with a possible D match to TRBD1 (5 bases). CDR3 length: 16 residues. V lost 0 bases to trimming and J lost 5 bases, with 16 bases between them. Germline assignment: CDR1 LGHNT and CDR2 FRNRAP.

The chain has TRBV9 and TRBJ2-7, with D possibly matching TRBD2 (5 bases). Germline lookup yields CDR1 SGDLS and CDR2 YYNGEE. V dropped 0 bases and J dropped 4 bases, with 11 bases sitting between them. The CDR3 is 14 residues long. This CDR3 is CASSVARTGYEQYF. DNA for the CDR3: TGTGCCAGCAGCGTAGCTAGGACTGGGTACGAGCAGTACTTC.

J is TRBJ2-2 and V is TRBV5-6; 7 nucleotides line up with TRBD2. The CDR3 has 15 amino acids. V gave up 1 base and J gave up 5 bases; unmatched junction bases: 5. Looked up from germline, CDR1 is SGHDT and CDR2 is YYEEEE. The CDR3 DNA is TGTGCCAGCAGCTTGCTCAGGGAGGGGACCGGGGAGCTGTTTTTT. It yields the protein CASSLLREGTGELFF.